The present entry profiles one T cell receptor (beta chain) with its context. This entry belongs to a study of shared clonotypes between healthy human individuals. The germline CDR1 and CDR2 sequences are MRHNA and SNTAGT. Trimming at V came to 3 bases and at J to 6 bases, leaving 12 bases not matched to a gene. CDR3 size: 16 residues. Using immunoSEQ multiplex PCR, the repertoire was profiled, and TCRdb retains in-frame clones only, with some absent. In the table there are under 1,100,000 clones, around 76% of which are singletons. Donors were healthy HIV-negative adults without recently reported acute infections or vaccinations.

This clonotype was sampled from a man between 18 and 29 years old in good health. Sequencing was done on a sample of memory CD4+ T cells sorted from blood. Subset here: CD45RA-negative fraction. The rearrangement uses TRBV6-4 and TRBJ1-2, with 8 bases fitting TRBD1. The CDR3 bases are TGTGCCAGCAGTGATCAGATCGGACAGGGCGTCAATGGCTACACCTTC. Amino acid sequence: CASSDQIGQGVNGYTF.